These 19 T cell receptor beta chains originate from one sample sequenced in a study of response to subunit inactivated influenza vaccine. In TCRdb, the RT-PCR reads were re-called with MiXCR into one record per CDR3 protein. The table records roughly 650,000 distinct CDR3 sequences, 15% to 19% of them present only once. Sequences were derived from PBMCs from blood, sampled about 11 days after vaccination. Source of these receptors: a middle-aged man who received an inactivated influenza vaccine.

The chain is built from TRBV29-1 and TRBJ2-3, with TRBD2 matching over 11 bases. This CDR3 spans 13 amino acids. Germline V gene sequence: CDR1 SQVTM, CDR2 ANQGSEA. With V trimmed by 5 bases and J by 3 bases, 1 base remained unmatched. CDR3 amino acids: CSVTSGRTDTQYF. CDR3 nucleotides: TGCAGCGTTACTAGCGGGAGAACAGATACGCAGTATTTT.

This clonotype was observed a handful of times. The chain uses TRBV4-3 and TRBJ1-1; 9 positions match TRBD1. The CDR3 sequence is 17 residues long. Trimming cost V 0 bases and J 0 bases; bases outside gene matches: 5. CDR1 and CDR2 from the germline V gene are LGHNA and YSLEER. CDR3: CASSQDVWTGVNTEAFF. For the CDR3, the DNA is TGCGCCAGCAGCCAAGATGTCTGGACAGGGGTGAACACTGAAGCTTTCTTT.

This clonotype has more than one count but fewer than ten. The rearrangement joins TRBV20-1 to TRBJ2-5; D tentatively fits TRBD1 or TRBD2 (5 bases each). Trimming stripped 3 bases from V and 5 bases from J, with 16 bases between. The CDR3 is 14 amino acids. Germline V gene data show CDR1 as DFQATT and CDR2 as SNEGSKA (reference sequence). The CDR3 is CSASVSGSWETQYF. The CDR3 DNA follows: TGCAGTGCTAGTGTGTCAGGGAGTTGGGAGACCCAGTACTTC.

This clonotype was counted only a few times. The CDR3 loop is CASSLLRGANNEQFF. The DNA for the CDR3 is TGTGCCAGCAGTTTATTGCGGGGGGCCAACAATGAGCAGTTCTTC. The rearrangement uses TRBV27 and TRBJ2-1; 8 bases are shared with TRBD2. Trimming at V came to 1 base and at J to 5 bases, leaving 4 bases not matched to a gene. Germline V CDR1 and CDR2: MNHEY, SMNVEV (reference sequence). The CDR3 runs to 15 residues.

There are many counts of this clonotype. The rearrangement links TRBV3-1 to TRBJ1-2; 9 nucleotides match TRBD1. V lost 4 bases and J lost 7; bases outside the gene matches: 7. This CDR3 region has 14 residues. Looked up from germline, CDR1 is LGHDT and CDR2 is YNNKEL (reference sequence). The CDR3 loop is CASSLVTGGSGYTF. CDR3 DNA: TGTGCCAGCAGCCTTGTAACAGGGGGCTCTGGCTACACCTTC.

This clonotype appeared a few times. The chain links TRBV6-5 to TRBJ1-1, with 8 bases aligning to TRBD1. The CDR3 runs to 11 residues. In germline, CDR1 is MNHEY, CDR2 SVGAGI. Germline trimming cut 6 bases from V and 11 bases from J; bases unmatched to any gene: 5. The CDR3 loop is CASREDRAAFF. CDR3 in DNA: TGTGCCAGCAGAGAGGACAGGGCGGCTTTCTTT.

This clonotype was detected only a few times. This rearrangement joins TRBV11-2 to TRBJ2-7; D tentatively fits TRBD1 or TRBD2 (5 bases each). This CDR3 is 16 amino acids long. Trimming took 4 bases from V and 9 from J, leaving 25 bases between them. Per the germline V gene, CDR1 is SGHAT and CDR2 is FQNNGV. The CDR3 spells CASSYPGDPQRNGQYF. CDR3 nucleotide sequence: TGTGCCAGCAGCTACCCCGGGGACCCGCAAAGGAACGGGCAGTACTTC.

The sample holds many counts of this clonotype. V gene TRBV7-2 combines with J gene TRBJ2-1; a possible D gene is TRBD2 (5 bases). The V gene's germline CDR1 is SGHTA and CDR2 FQGNSA. The CDR3 is 15 residues long. V lost 5 bases and J lost 7, with 18 bases in between. CDR3 residues: CASSPSSTKGNEQFF. The CDR3 DNA reads as TGTGCCAGCAGCCCCAGCTCGACTAAAGGGAATGAGCAGTTCTTC.

The CDR3 DNA sequence: TGTGCCAGCAGTTACGACCGACTAGCGGGTCGCAAATTCTTC. Translation: CASSYDRLAGRKFF. The chain combines TRBV6-5 with TRBJ2-1, with 10 bases that match TRBD2. CDR3 length: 14 residues. Germline trimming cut 2 bases from V and 16 bases from J; bases unmatched to any gene: 11. Germline CDR1 and CDR2: MNHEY and SVGAGI.

This clonotype was seen a few times. The chain carries TRBV4-1 and TRBJ1-5, with TRBD1 matching over 8 bases. Germline CDR1 MGHRA, CDR2 YSYEKL. This CDR3 contains 13 residues. V was clipped by 3 bases and J by 7 bases; unmatched bases: 2. CDR3 DNA sequence: TGCGCCAGCAGCCAGGGACAGGCACAGCCCCAGCATTTT. Residues: CASSQGQAQPQHF.

The chain couples TRBV7-6 to TRBJ2-1, with TRBD2 matching over 15 bases. This CDR3 contains 17 residues. With V trimmed by 3 bases and J by 6 bases, 6 bases remained unmatched. Germline V gene sequence: CDR1 SGHVS, CDR2 FNYEAQ. CDR3 nucleotides: TGTGCCAGCAGCTTCGGACTAGCGGGAGGGCCAGGCAATGAGCAGTTCTTC. Residues: CASSFGLAGGPGNEQFF.

This clonotype was detected a few times. The rearrangement links TRBV7-2 to TRBJ2-5, with TRBD2 matching over 15 bases. The germline V gene has CDR1 SGHTA and CDR2 FQGNSA. J lost 2 bases, V lost 1 base, and 2 bases had no gene match. The CDR3 is made up of 17 amino acids. CDR3 nucleotide sequence: TGTGCCAGCAGCTTAGGGGGACTAGCGGGGGGACAAGAGACCCAGTACTTC. Amino acids: CASSLGGLAGGQETQYF.

This clonotype turned up a few times. V and J are TRBV7-3 and TRBJ2-3, with TRBD1 as a possible D gene (6 bases). V was shortened by 5 bases and J by 6 bases, with 18 bases between the two germline ends. Germline CDR1 SGHTA, CDR2 FQGTGA. The CDR3 loop spans 15 amino acids. CDR3 loop: CASSLSPGTIDTQYF. DNA of the CDR3: TGTGCCAGCAGCCTAAGCCCAGGGACAATTGATACGCAGTATTTT.

The J gene is TRBJ2-3, the V gene TRBV20-1; weak D call: TRBD1 (6 bases). Germline CDR1 and CDR2: DFQATT and SNEGSKA (reference sequence). Trimming removed 7 bases at V and 4 bases at J, with 21 bases between. This CDR3 is 15 amino acids long. CDR3 in amino acids: CSVSRGSALADTQYF. Here the CDR3 DNA reads TGCAGTGTATCTAGGGGGTCCGCCCTAGCAGATACGCAGTATTTT.

This clonotype was detected only a few times. The chain carries TRBV7-8 and TRBJ2-5, with D perhaps matching TRBD2 (5 bases). The V end was cut by 2 bases, the J end by 2 bases, with 15 bases between. This CDR3 comprises 16 residues. CDR1 is SGHVS and CDR2 is FQNEAQ in the germline V gene. The CDR3 reads CASSLNPRGHQETQYF. Here the CDR3 DNA reads TGTGCCAGCAGCTTAAACCCGAGAGGGCATCAAGAGACCCAGTACTTC.

The table lists this clonotype with a few counts. The chain couples TRBV6-1 to TRBJ2-3; 11 nucleotides match TRBD1. Germline values: CDR1 MNHNS, CDR2 SASEGT. The CDR3 has 15 amino acids. The V and J ends lost 6 bases and 4 bases, in that order; junction bases with no gene match: 6. As DNA, the CDR3 is TGTGCCAGCAGCTTTCCGGGACAGGGGGCAGATACGCAGTATTTT. It yields the protein CASSFPGQGADTQYF.

The V and J genes are TRBV12-3 or TRBV12-4 and TRBJ1-5, with a weak D call TRBD1 (6 bases). V was pared by 2 bases and J by 11 bases, with 13 bases between. The CDR3 length is 13 residues. The CDR3, as DNA: TGTGCCAGCAGTTTAATCAGGGGCCGGACCCAGCATTTT. Its protein is CASSLIRGRTQHF.

This rearrangement joins TRBV6-1 to TRBJ2-3, with D perhaps matching TRBD1 (6 bases). This CDR3 contains 18 residues. V was pared by 4 bases and J by 4 bases, with 24 bases between. CDR1 MNHNS and CDR2 SASEGT come from the germline V gene. CDR3 amino acids: CASSVFLGRGFGADTQYF. As DNA, the CDR3 is TGTGCCAGCAGTGTGTTTCTGGGCAGGGGTTTTGGCGCAGATACGCAGTATTTT.

The chain couples TRBV28 to TRBJ1-1, with D hard to call. V shed 6 bases and J shed 5 bases, with 10 bases lying between them. Per germline, CDR1 MDHEN and CDR2 SYDVKM. The CDR3 totals 12 residues. CDR3 sequence: CASSSTKTEAFF. CDR3 coding DNA: TGTGCCAGCAGCTCGACCAAGACTGAAGCTTTCTTT.